This entry lists 21 T cell receptor beta chains sequenced from one sample in a study of regulatory T cells in long-lasting Graves disease (dated by TCRdb to the early 2020s). Receptors were amplified or captured by multiplex PCR. Reads for this sample came from an Illumina HiSeq 4000. TCR beta libraries were built with iRepertoire HTBI primers and Arm-PCR amplification of CDR3 regions. TCRdb reran the public reads through fastp at Q25 and MiXCR, keeping productive beta chains. Every CDR3 protein is listed once, alongside the most common genes and DNA of its rows. Here the sample has fewer than 350,000 distinct CDR3 sequences; 15% to 20% occur a single time. The biggest ten clones account for less than 40% of the sample. Per the publication, the time point label means: newly diagnosed GD, antithyroid drugs for less than 3 months. For both TCR sequencing and RNA sequencing, RNA was extracted from PBMCs in TRIzol.

Sequenced here: peripheral blood mononuclear cells (PBMCs), sampled at new diagnosis, from a patient treated with antithyroid drugs. The receptor source for this set is a female donor with Graves disease.

In this sample, this clonotype turned up a few times. V usage is TRBV9 and J usage is TRBJ2-7, with 8 nucleotides matching TRBD1. In germline, CDR1 is SGDLS, CDR2 YYNGEE. There are 14 residues in the CDR3. The ends lost 4 bases at V and 5 bases at J; junction bases unmatched: 8. In DNA, the CDR3 is TGTGCCAGCAGCCCAGGGGGCAATTTCAACGAGCAGTACTTC. This sequence encodes CASSPGGNFNEQYF. Supplemented by reference TRBV9 and TRBJ2-7, the full variable domain reads DSGVTQTPKHLITATGQRVTLRCSPRSGDLSVYWYQQSLDQGLQFLIQYYNGEERAKGNILERFSAQQFPDLHSELNLSSLELGDSALYFCASSPGGNFNEQYFGPGTRLTVT.

The chain uses TRBV7-9 and TRBJ2-1; possible D gene TRBD2, 6 bases. The CDR3 has 13 amino acids. Trimming removed 6 bases at V and 10 bases at J, with 16 bases between. CDR1 SEHNR and CDR2 FQNEAQ come from the germline V gene (reference sequence). DNA of the CDR3: TGTGCCAGCAGGAACCCACCAGGGAGGGAGCAGTTCTTC. This encodes CASRNPPGREQFF.

This clonotype was counted ten times or more. The chain carries TRBV9 and TRBJ1-1; D is ambiguous. Germline loops: CDR1 SGDLS, CDR2 YYNGEE. Trimming shortened V by 4 bases and J by 0 bases, and 16 bases separated the two germline ends. The CDR3 totals 16 residues. The CDR3 reads CASSPGWTELNTEAFF. As DNA, the CDR3 is TGTGCCAGCAGCCCCGGGTGGACGGAACTGAACACTGAAGCTTTCTTT.

This rearrangement joins TRBV28 to TRBJ2-1, with 11 bases lining up with TRBD1. Germline CDR1 reads MDHEN; CDR2 reads SYDVKM. This CDR3 contains 15 residues. V shed 6 bases and J 6 bases; nucleotides not matched to a gene: 7. The CDR3: CASSSGTGGSNEQFF. CDR3 coding DNA: TGTGCCAGCAGCTCCGGGACAGGGGGATCCAATGAGCAGTTCTTC.

The chain links TRBV5-1 to TRBJ1-5, with TRBD1 as a possible D gene (6 bases). Germline loops: CDR1 SGHRS, CDR2 YFSETQ. V was pared by 1 base and J by 6 bases, with 11 bases between. The CDR3 covers 14 residues. The DNA of the CDR3 is TGCGCCAGCAGCTTGTGGGGGGCAGGTCAGCCCCAGCATTTT. Protein sequence: CASSLWGAGQPQHF.

The table lists this clonotype with many counts. The rearrangement joins TRBV28 to TRBJ2-5; 10 bases are a match to TRBD2. This CDR3 is built from 16 residues. Germline trimming cut 4 bases from V and 5 bases from J; bases unmatched to any gene: 10. Germline CDR1 and CDR2: MDHEN and SYDVKM. CDR3 sequence (DNA): TGTGCCAGCAGTTCAAACGTGGGACTAGCGAGGGAGACCCAGTACTTC. Encoded protein: CASSSNVGLARETQYF.

In its sample, this clonotype was seen a few times. The V and J genes are TRBV6-5 and TRBJ1-2; 10 positions agree with TRBD1. Per germline, CDR1 MNHEY and CDR2 SVGAGI. V lost 2 bases and J lost 3; bases outside the gene matches: 3. CDR3 length: 15 residues. CDR3 in amino acids: CASSYGTGADYGYTF. The CDR3 coding sequence is TGTGCCAGCAGTTACGGGACAGGGGCGGACTATGGCTACACCTTC.

This clonotype has at least ten counts. Sequence at one end of the junction differs from germline and may be a read error. This chain joins TRBV5-1 and TRBJ1-3; tentative D call: TRBD1 (5 bases). The CDR3 spans 16 residues. In germline, CDR1 is SGHRS, CDR2 YFSETQ. CDR3 loop: CASSLGLAMWGNTIYF. Written as DNA, the CDR3 is TGTGCCAGCAGCTTGGGACTGGCCATGTGGGGAAACACCATATATTTT.

This clonotype was seen a handful of times. The chain is built from TRBV27 and TRBJ1-2, with D hard to call. The germline CDR1 and CDR2 sequences are MNHEY and SMNVEV (reference sequence). The ends were cut back, 8 bases at V and 8 bases at J, with 18 bases in the middle. The CDR3 covers 13 residues. The CDR3 here is CASRFGRSEGYTF. CDR3 nucleotide sequence: TGTGCCAGCCGATTCGGACGCTCAGAAGGCTACACCTTC.

The chain has TRBV27 and TRBJ2-1, with 11 nucleotides matching TRBD1. Looked up from germline, CDR1 is MNHEY and CDR2 is SMNVEV (reference sequence). Trimming cost V 2 bases and J 10 bases; bases outside gene matches: 4. This CDR3 region has 14 residues. The CDR3 DNA reads as TGTGCCAGCAGTTTAGGACAGGGGGCCTACGAGCAGTTCTTC. It translates to CASSLGQGAYEQFF.

This chain connects TRBV12-3 or TRBV12-4 to TRBJ2-3; 7 bases align to TRBD2. The CDR3 covers 13 residues. Losses at the gene ends were 5 bases for V and 7 bases for J; bases not matched to a gene: 6. Written as DNA, the CDR3 is TGTGCCAGCAGTCCTCCGGGACTATATACGCAGTATTTT. Its translation is CASSPPGLYTQYF.

About this clonotype: It may be a read error: a sequence one base away is much more abundant. The final CDR3 position lacks the conserved phenylalanine or tryptophan, pointing to a likely read error. CDR3 in DNA: TGTGCCAGCAGCTCACCAGTCCAAGAGACCCAGTACGTC. Translation gives CASSSPVQETQYV. The gene calls are TRBV11-3 and TRBJ2-5; D is unclear. The V end was cut by 4 bases, the J end by 1 base, with 7 bases between. The CDR3 covers 13 residues. Germline CDR1 is SGHNT and CDR2 is YENEEA.

J is TRBJ2-2 and V is TRBV19; D remains ambiguous. This CDR3 contains 15 residues. Germline values: CDR1 LNHDA, CDR2 SQIVND (reference sequence). V lost 3 bases and J lost 2, with 10 bases in between. CDR3 bases: TGTGCCAGTAGTATCAGTATAGCAAACACCGGGGAGCTGTTTTTT. Translated, it gives CASSISIANTGELFF.

This clonotype was counted only a few times. The chain combines TRBV7-8 with TRBJ2-7; no definite D call. CDR1 and CDR2 (germline): SGHVS, FQNEAQ. This CDR3 region has 12 residues. Trimming stripped 5 bases from V and 7 bases from J, with 12 bases between. CDR3 coding DNA: TGTGCCAGCAGCCCCCCAGGAATAGAGCAGTACTTC. This codes for CASSPPGIEQYF.

This clonotype was detected ten times or more. The V call is TRBV27, the J call TRBJ2-7; tentatively, D is TRBD1 (6 bases). The CDR3 loop spans 14 amino acids. V lost 6 bases and J 7 bases, leaving 19 bases between the germline ends. Germline values: CDR1 MNHEY, CDR2 SMNVEV (reference sequence). In DNA, the CDR3 is TGTGCCAGCAGCCCCACCGGGACACTAAGGGAGCAGTACTTC. It translates to CASSPTGTLREQYF.

There are many counts of this clonotype. An end of the junction differs from the germline gene, which may be a read error. V usage is TRBV7-7 and J usage is TRBJ2-5; TRBD2 is a possible D gene (6 bases). The germline V gene encodes CDR1 SSHAT and CDR2 FNYEAQ (reference sequence). CDR3 length: 16 amino acids. The CDR3 protein is CASSSHGPGVEETQYF. In nucleotides, the CDR3 is TGTGCTAGCAGCTCCCACGGTCCGGGAGTCGAAGAGACCCAGTACTTC.

This clonotype showed up many times. This sequence joins TRBV7-8 and TRBJ2-2, with 8 bases identical to TRBD1. The germline CDR1 and CDR2 sequences are SGHVS and FQNEAQ. Trimming at V came to 5 bases and at J to 1 base, leaving 6 bases not matched to a gene. There are 16 residues in the CDR3. The CDR3 loop is CASSLWDRRNTGELFF. CDR3 coding DNA: TGTGCCAGCAGCCTTTGGGACAGGAGGAACACCGGGGAGCTGTTTTTT.

This clonotype appeared many times. This chain joins TRBV18 and TRBJ2-5; unclear D gene. This CDR3 is 15 amino acids long. V lost 2 bases, J lost 5 bases, and 15 bases lay in between. Per the germline V gene, CDR1 is KGHSH and CDR2 is LQKENI. The CDR3 spells CASSPLGGEVETQYF. The CDR3 coding sequence is TGTGCCAGCTCACCATTGGGCGGAGAAGTGGAGACCCAGTACTTC.

This chain links TRBV28 with TRBJ2-1; either TRBD1 or TRBD2 may supply D (5 bases each). The V end was cut by 4 bases, the J end by 0 bases, with 19 bases between. This CDR3 comprises 18 residues. Looked up from germline, CDR1 is MDHEN and CDR2 is SYDVKM. CDR3 protein: CASSSLGAGPSSYNEQFF. The CDR3 DNA is TGTGCCAGCAGTTCCCTCGGGGCAGGGCCCAGCTCCTACAATGAGCAGTTCTTC.

This clonotype was seen repeatedly, ten times or more. This chain joins TRBV6-2 or TRBV6-3 and TRBJ1-1, with 7 bases lining up with TRBD1. CDR1 MNHEY and CDR2 SVGEGT come from the germline V gene. There are 16 residues in the CDR3. Trimming cost V 6 bases and J 0 bases; bases outside gene matches: 10. Here the CDR3 reads CASRTGTVGMNTEAFF. The CDR3 DNA follows: TGTGCCAGCAGAACGGGGACAGTTGGCATGAACACTGAAGCTTTCTTT.

The chain has TRBV12-3 or TRBV12-4 and TRBJ1-1; TRBD1 aligns across 7 bases. V lost 11 bases to trimming and J lost 4 bases; unmatched junction nucleotides: 10. The CDR3 is 13 residues long. This chain's CDR3 is CAGTLTGATEAFF. The CDR3 DNA sequence: TGTGCCGGCACTCTTACAGGGGCCACTGAAGCTTTCTTT.